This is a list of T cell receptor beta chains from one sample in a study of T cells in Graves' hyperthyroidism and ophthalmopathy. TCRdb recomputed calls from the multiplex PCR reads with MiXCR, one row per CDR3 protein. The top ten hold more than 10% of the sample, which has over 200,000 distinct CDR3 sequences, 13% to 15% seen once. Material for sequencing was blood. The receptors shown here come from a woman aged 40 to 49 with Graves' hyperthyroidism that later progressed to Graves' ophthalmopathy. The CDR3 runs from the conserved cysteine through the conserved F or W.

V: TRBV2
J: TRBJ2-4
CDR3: CASSEGRGSKNIQYF

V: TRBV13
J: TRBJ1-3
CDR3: CASSGIPPPGNTIYF

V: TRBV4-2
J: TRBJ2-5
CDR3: CASRGPTVQETQYF

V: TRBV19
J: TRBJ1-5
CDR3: CASSIRDTNQPQHF

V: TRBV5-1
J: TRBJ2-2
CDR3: CASSAGRTTTGELFF

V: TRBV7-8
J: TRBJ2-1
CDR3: CASSRRVAQGSYNEQFF

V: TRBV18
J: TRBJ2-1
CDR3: CTSSLILQGGEQFF

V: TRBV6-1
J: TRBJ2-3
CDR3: CASKQDFTDTQYF

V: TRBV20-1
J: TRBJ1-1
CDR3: CSAPPVGSNTEAFF

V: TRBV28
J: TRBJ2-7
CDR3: CASSPGTVIYEQYF

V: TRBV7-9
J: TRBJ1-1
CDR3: CASSPGQGAWFNPEAFF

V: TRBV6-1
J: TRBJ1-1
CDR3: CASRNRRAEAFF

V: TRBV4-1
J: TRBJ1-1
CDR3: CASSQGWGANTEAFF

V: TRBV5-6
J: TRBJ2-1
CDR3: CASSLPGQLYNEQFF

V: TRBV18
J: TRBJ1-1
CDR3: CASSPTTNTEAFF

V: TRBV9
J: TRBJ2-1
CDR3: CASSVGGTLYNEQFF

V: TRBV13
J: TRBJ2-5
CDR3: CASSKGLVETQYF

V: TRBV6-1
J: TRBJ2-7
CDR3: CASSGPDRQLEQYF

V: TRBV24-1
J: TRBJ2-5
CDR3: CATSERLGGETQYF

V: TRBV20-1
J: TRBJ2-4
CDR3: CSARKWADKAKNIQYF

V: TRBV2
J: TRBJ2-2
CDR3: CASSRSGTSTGELFF

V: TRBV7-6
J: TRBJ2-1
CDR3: CASSFLGISEQFF

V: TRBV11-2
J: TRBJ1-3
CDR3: CASSFNRISGNTIYF

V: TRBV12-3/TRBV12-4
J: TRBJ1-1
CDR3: CASSSRMTVNTEAFF

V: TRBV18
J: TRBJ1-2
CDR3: CASSPQERHGYTF

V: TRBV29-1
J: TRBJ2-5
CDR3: CSGIQGILETQYF

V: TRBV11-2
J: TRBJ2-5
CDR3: CASSLQGYSETQYF

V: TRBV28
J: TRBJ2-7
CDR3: CASSSRGTLGEQYF

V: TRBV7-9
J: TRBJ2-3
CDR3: CASSSRTGPTDTQYF

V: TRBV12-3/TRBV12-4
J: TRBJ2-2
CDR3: CASGSTMRMAEKNTGELFF

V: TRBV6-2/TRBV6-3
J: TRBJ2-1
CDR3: CASSEQGLAGGPDEQFF

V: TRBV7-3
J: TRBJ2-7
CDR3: CASSLTPTGVGYEQYF

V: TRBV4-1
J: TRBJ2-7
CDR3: CASSYRQGVSYEQYF

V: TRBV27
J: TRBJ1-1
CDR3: CASSLGTITEAFF

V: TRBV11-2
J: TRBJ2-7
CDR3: CASSTGTEIYEQYF

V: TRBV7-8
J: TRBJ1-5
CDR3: CASSPPGGQPQHF